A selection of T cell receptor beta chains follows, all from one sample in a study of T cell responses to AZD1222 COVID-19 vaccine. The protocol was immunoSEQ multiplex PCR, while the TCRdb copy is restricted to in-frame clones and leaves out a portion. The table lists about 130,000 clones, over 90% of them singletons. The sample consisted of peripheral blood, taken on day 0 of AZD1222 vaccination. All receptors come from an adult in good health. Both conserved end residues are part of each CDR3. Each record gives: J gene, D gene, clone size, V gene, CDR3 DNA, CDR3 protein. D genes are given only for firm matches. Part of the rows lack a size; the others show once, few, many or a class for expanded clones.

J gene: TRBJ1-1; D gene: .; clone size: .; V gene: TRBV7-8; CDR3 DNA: TGTGCCAGCAGCTTAAGTAGGAGCTCTGAAGCTTTCTTT; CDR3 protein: CASSLSRSSEAFF
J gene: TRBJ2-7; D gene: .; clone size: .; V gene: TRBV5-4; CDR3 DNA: TGTGCCAGCAGCTCGCAACAGAGGAGGGGTGGGGAGCAGTACTTC; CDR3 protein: CASSSQQRRGGEQYF
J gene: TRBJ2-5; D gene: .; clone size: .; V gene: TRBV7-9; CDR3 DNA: TGTGCCAGCAGCTTAAGTCTAGGAGAGACCCAGTACTTC; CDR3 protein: CASSLSLGETQYF
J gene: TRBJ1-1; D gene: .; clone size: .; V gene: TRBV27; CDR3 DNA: TGTGCCAGCAGTTTACGGGGCTACACTGAAGCTTTCTTT; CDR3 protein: CASSLRGYTEAFF
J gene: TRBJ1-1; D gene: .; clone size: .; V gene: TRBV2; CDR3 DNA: TGTGCCAGCAGTGAGGGCAGGCAAGCTTTCTTT; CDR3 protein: CASSEGRQAFF
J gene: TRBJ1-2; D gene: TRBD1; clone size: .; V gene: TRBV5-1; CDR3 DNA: TGCGCCAGCAGCTTGGCCAGGGGGGGCTACACCTTC; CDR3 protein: CASSLARGGYTF
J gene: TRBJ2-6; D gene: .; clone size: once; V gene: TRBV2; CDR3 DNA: TGTGCCAGCTCTAGCTCTGGGGCCAACGTCCTGACTTTC; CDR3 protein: CASSSSGANVLTF
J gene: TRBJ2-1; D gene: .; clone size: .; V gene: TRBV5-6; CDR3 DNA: TGTGCCAGCAGCTTGGAGGTAGCTATTTCCTACAATGAGCAGTTCTTC; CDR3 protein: CASSLEVAISYNEQFF
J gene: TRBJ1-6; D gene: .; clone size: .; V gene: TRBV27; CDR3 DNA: TGTGCCAGCAGTTCTTTGACAGTAGTAAATTCACCCCTCCACTTT; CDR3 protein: CASSSLTVVNSPLHF
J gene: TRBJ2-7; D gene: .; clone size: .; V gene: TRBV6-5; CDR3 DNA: TGTGCCAGCAGCCCGCCGGGGTACTCCTACGAGCAGTACTTC; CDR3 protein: CASSPPGYSYEQYF
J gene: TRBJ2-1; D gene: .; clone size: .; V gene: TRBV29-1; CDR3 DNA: TGCAGCGTCCTTCTTGGGCGGACCTACAATGAGCAGTTCTTC; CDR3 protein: CSVLLGRTYNEQFF
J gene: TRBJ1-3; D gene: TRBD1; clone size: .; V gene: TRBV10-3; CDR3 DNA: TGTGCCATCAGTGCCCCCGACAGGGAAGGAAACACCATATATTTT; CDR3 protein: CAISAPDREGNTIYF
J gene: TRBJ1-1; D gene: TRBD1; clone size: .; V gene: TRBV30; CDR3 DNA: TGTGCCTGGAGTGTGACACAGGGGCTAACTGAAGCTTTCTTT; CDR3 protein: CAWSVTQGLTEAFF
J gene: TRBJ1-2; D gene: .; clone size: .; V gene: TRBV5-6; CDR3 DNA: TGTGCCAGCAGCTTGGGACCCGGCGGGGGCTACACCTTC; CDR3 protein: CASSLGPGGGYTF
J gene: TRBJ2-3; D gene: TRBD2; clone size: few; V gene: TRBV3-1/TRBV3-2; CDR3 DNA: TGTGCCAGCAGCCAAGATCCTAGCGGGGGGAGAGATACGCAGTATTTT; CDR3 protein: CASSQDPSGGRDTQYF
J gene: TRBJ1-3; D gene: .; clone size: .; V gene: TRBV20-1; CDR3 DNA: TGCAGTGCTAGTTCTAGTGGAAACACCATATATTTT; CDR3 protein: CSASSSGNTIYF
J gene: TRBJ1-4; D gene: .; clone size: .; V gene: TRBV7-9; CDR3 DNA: TGTGCCAGCACCCAGGATACGAATGAAAAACTGTTTTTT; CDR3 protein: CASTQDTNEKLFF
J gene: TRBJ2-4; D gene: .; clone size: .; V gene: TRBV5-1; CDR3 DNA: TGCGCCAGCAGCGATGGGGCCAAAAACATTCAGTACTTC; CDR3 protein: CASSDGAKNIQYF
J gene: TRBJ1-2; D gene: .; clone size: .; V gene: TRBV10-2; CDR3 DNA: TGCGCCAGCAGTGAAATTTTGAGGGGCTATGGCTACACCTTC; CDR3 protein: CASSEILRGYGYTF
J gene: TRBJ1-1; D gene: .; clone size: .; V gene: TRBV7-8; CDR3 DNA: TGTGCCAGCAGCTTAGTCAGCCATGAAGCTTTCTTT; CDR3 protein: CASSLVSHEAFF
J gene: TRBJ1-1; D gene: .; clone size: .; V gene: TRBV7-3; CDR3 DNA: TGTGCCAGCTCGGATGGGACTGAAGCTTTCTTT; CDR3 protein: CASSDGTEAFF
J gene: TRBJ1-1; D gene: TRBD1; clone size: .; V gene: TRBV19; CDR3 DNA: TGTGCCAGTAGGAGAGGCAGGGGGAGGCTCATGAACACTGAAGCTTTCTTT; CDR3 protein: CASRRGRGRLMNTEAFF
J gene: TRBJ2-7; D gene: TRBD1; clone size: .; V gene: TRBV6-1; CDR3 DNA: TGTGCCAGCAGTGTTAGATCCACCGGGACAGGGAGGTACGAGCAGTACTTC; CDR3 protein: CASSVRSTGTGRYEQYF
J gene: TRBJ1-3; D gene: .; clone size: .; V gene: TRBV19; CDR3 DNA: TGTGCCAGTAACGGGGCCCCGCACTCTGGAAACACCATATATTTT; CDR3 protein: CASNGAPHSGNTIYF
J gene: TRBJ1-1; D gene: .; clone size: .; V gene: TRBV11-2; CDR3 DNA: TGTGCCAGCAGCTTCGGGAGTGAGAACACTGAAGCTTTCTTT; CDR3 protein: CASSFGSENTEAFF
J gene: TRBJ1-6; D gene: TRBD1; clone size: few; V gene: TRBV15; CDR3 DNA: TGTGCCACCAGCAAAGACAGGGAAAGTTCACCCCTCCACTTT; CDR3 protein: CATSKDRESSPLHF
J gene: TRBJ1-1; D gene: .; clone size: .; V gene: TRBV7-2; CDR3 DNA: TGTGCCAGCAGCTTGAATGTGTACACTGAAGCTTTCTTT; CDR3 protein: CASSLNVYTEAFF
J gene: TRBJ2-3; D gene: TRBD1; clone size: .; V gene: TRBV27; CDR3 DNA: TGTGCCAGCAGTCTCGGACAGGGGGCAGATACGCAGTATTTT; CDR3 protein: CASSLGQGADTQYF
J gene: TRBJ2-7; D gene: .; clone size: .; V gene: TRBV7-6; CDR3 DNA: TGTGCCAGCAGCGTCTTACAGGGAAACAACGAGCAGTACTTC; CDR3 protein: CASSVLQGNNEQYF
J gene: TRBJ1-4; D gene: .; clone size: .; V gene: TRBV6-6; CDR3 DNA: TGTGCCAGCACTTCCCCCGAGAACGGGGAACTGTTTTTT; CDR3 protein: CASTSPENGELFF
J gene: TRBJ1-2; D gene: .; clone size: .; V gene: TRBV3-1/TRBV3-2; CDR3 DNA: TGTGCCAGCAGCCAAGATCTGAGAAAGCGCGGCTACACCTTC; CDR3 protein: CASSQDLRKRGYTF
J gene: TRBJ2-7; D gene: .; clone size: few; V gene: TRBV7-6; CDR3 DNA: TGTGCCAGCAGCTTAGCGCCCTCATCCTACGAGCAGTACTTC; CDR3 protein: CASSLAPSSYEQYF
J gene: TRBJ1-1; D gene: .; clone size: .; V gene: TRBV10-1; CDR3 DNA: TGCGCCAGCAGTGTGGGAGACAATAATGAAGCTTTCTTT; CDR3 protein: CASSVGDNNEAFF
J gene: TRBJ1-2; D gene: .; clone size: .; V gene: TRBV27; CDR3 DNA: TGTGCCAGCAGGCCAACGGCCTTCTATGGCTACACCTTC; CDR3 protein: CASRPTAFYGYTF
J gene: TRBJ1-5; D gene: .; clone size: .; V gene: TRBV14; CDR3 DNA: TGTGCCAGCAGCCAAGTGGGGGGCTGTAGTCAGCCCCAGCATTTT; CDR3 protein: CASSQVGGCSQPQHF
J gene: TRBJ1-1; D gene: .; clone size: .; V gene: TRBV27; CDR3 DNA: TGTGCCAGCAGTTTGACACCGAACACTGAAGCTTTCTTT; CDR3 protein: CASSLTPNTEAFF
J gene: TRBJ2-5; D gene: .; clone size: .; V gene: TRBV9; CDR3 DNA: TGTGCCAGCAGCGGCCCCGAGACCCAGTACTTC; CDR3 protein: CASSGPETQYF
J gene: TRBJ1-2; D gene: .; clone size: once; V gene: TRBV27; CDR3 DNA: TGTGCCAGCAGCCCGGTCGGGAACTATGGCTACACCTTC; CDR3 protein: CASSPVGNYGYTF
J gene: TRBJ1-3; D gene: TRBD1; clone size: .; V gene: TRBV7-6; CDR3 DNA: TGTGCCAGCAGATATAAGGGGGCGGGGACTCTCGCTTCCGAATCTGGAAACACCATATATTTT; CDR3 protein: CASRYKGAGTLASESGNTIYF
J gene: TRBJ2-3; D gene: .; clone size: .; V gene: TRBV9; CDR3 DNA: TGTGCCAGCAGCGTAGGGGGCAGGGGCAGGGCAGATACGCAGTATTTT; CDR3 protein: CASSVGGRGRADTQYF